The 25 T cell receptor beta chains reported below all come from one sample, sequenced in a study of blood T cell dynamics during melanoma immunotherapy. The method was immunoSEQ multiplex PCR; TCRdb's version includes in-frame clones alone and lacks a portion of them. The table has about 8,500 clones, roughly 77% seen once; the top ten hold approximately 1.2%. Time point defined: pre-treatment baseline. The source material was blood, sampled from a patient treated with checkpoint blockade. These receptors all come from a human donor with melanoma.

The chain combines TRBV5-1 with TRBJ1-5; TRBD1 matches at 8 bases. Trimming at V came to 4 bases and at J to 5 bases, leaving 8 bases not matched to a gene. Germline CDR1 and CDR2: SGHRS and YFSETQ. There are 15 residues in the CDR3. The CDR3 loop is CASSRTGQVDQPQHF. The CDR3, as DNA: TGCGCCAGCAGCAGAACGGGACAGGTCGATCAGCCCCAGCATTTT.

This chain connects TRBV5-1 to TRBJ2-3; D ambiguous. Trimming pared 3 bases from V and 3 bases from J, leaving 11 bases between. In germline, CDR1 is SGHRS, CDR2 YFSETQ. CDR3 size: 14 residues. CDR3 in amino acids: CASSSGVGTDTQYF. Written as DNA, the CDR3 is TGCGCCAGCAGCTCCGGCGTGGGAACAGATACGCAGTATTTT.

This clone has just one count. This chain uses TRBV29-1 with TRBJ2-5; D may be TRBD2 (5 bases). V was clipped by 4 bases and J by 4 bases, with 13 bases between them. CDR1 is SQVTM and CDR2 is ANQGSEA in the germline V gene. The CDR3 loop spans 13 amino acids. In DNA form, the CDR3 reads TGCAGCGTTGCCCTACCGGGAAGAGAGACCCAGTACTTC. Amino acid sequence: CSVALPGRETQYF.

The rearrangement links TRBV14 to TRBJ2-1; the D call may be TRBD1 or TRBD2 (5 bases each). V lost 1 base and J 6 bases, leaving 13 bases between the germline ends. The CDR3 runs 15 residues. Germline values: CDR1 SGHDN, CDR2 FVKESK. CDR3 DNA sequence: TGTGCCAGCAGCCAAGTGGGGGAAGACACCAATGAGCAGTTCTTC. Translation: CASSQVGEDTNEQFF.

CDR3 nucleotide sequence: TGTGCCAGCAGCAATACTGGGACTAGCGGGAGTTACGAGCAGTACTTC. This codes for CASSNTGTSGSYEQYF. The chain couples TRBV7-6 to TRBJ2-7; 14 nucleotides agree with TRBD2. This CDR3 region has 16 residues. V dropped 5 bases and J dropped 4; count of bases not matched to a gene: 7. Germline lookup yields CDR1 SGHVS and CDR2 FNYEAQ. Drawing the rest from reference TRBV7-6 and TRBJ2-7, the complete variable domain is GAGVSQSPRYKVTKRGQDVALRCDPISGHVSLYWYRQALGQGPEFLTYFNYEAQQDKSGLPNDRFSAERPEGSISTLTIQRTEQRDSAMYRCASSNTGTSGSYEQYFGPGTRLTVT.

This sequence joins TRBV28 and TRBJ2-7; tentatively, D is TRBD1 (5 bases). Trimming pared 7 bases from V and 3 bases from J, leaving 16 bases between. Per the germline V gene, CDR1 is MDHEN and CDR2 is SYDVKM. CDR3 length equals 14 residues. The CDR3 loop is CASIYHRKNYEQYF. DNA of the CDR3: TGTGCCAGCATCTACCACAGGAAGAACTACGAGCAGTACTTC.

The chain has TRBV28 and TRBJ1-2; 7 bases map to TRBD1. The germline CDR1 and CDR2 sequences are MDHEN and SYDVKM. CDR3 length equals 14 residues. J lost 3 bases, V lost 6 bases, and 7 bases had no gene match. This CDR3 reads CASRSQGEDYGYTF. CDR3 DNA sequence: TGTGCCAGCAGGTCCCAGGGGGAGGACTATGGCTACACCTTC.

CDR3: CASSQKDRDMDEQYF. DNA for the CDR3: TGTGCCAGCAGCCAAAAGGACAGGGATATGGACGAGCAGTACTTC. This chain links TRBV4-2 with TRBJ2-7; 8 bases match TRBD1. From germline, CDR1 is LGHNA and CDR2 YNFKEQ. V trimming: 2 bases; J trimming: 5 bases; junction bases outside the gene matches: 8. The CDR3 is made up of 15 amino acids.

The V and J genes are TRBV2 and TRBJ2-3, with D possibly matching TRBD2 (5 bases). Trimming removed 5 bases from V and 8 bases from J, with 17 bases in between. The CDR3 extends over 14 amino acids. Germline values: CDR1 SNHLY, CDR2 FYNNEI. The chain's CDR3 is CASSSMDQSGTQYF. Written as DNA, the CDR3 is TGTGCCAGCAGTTCCATGGACCAAAGCGGTACGCAGTATTTT.

The J gene is TRBJ1-1, the V gene TRBV5-1; 7 bases fit TRBD1. This CDR3 contains 14 residues. Per germline, CDR1 SGHRS and CDR2 YFSETQ. J gave up 1 base and V 4 bases, and 4 bases lay outside the gene matches. The CDR3 DNA follows: TGCGCCAGCAGCCAAGGGGGCCCGAACACTGAAGCTTTCTTT. As protein: CASSQGGPNTEAFF. Supplemented by reference TRBV5-1 and TRBJ1-1, the full variable domain reads KAGVTQTPRYLIKTRGQQVTLSCSPISGHRSVSWYQQTPGQGLQFLFEYFSETQRNKGNFPGRFSGRQFSNSRSEMNVSTLELGDSALYLCASSQGGPNTEAFFGQGTRLTVV.

The chain is built from TRBV5-1 and TRBJ2-5, with 10 bases aligning to TRBD1. The germline CDR1 and CDR2 sequences are SGHRS and YFSETQ. The CDR3 spans 13 residues. V shed 3 bases and J 7 bases; nucleotides not matched to a gene: 3. The CDR3 protein is CASSSGTGVTQYF. CDR3 sequence (DNA): TGCGCCAGCAGCTCCGGGACAGGGGTGACCCAGTACTTC.

The J gene is TRBJ2-5, the V gene TRBV5-6; TRBD2 is a possible D gene (7 bases). This CDR3 spans 15 amino acids. Trimming removed 4 bases from V and 5 bases from J, with 18 bases in between. CDR1 is SGHDT, CDR2 YYEEEE, per germline. The CDR3 is CASSAARGGLETQYF. CDR3 in DNA: TGTGCCAGCAGCGCGGCGAGGGGGGGCCTGGAGACCCAGTACTTC.

The rearrangement uses TRBV2 and TRBJ2-1, with 11 bases identical to TRBD2. The ends lost 3 bases at V and 8 bases at J; junction bases unmatched: 3. CDR1 and CDR2 from the germline V gene are SNHLY and FYNNEI. The CDR3 sequence is 14 residues long. The CDR3 DNA reads as TGTGCCAGCAGTGAGGGACTAGCGGTCGATGAGCAGTTCTTC. Translating gives CASSEGLAVDEQFF.

This clone appeared a few times. The J gene is TRBJ2-1, the V gene TRBV7-9; D is tentatively TRBD1 or TRBD2 (5 bases each). The CDR3 loop spans 14 amino acids. V lost 6 bases and J 6 bases, leaving 15 bases between the germline ends. From germline, CDR1 is SEHNR and CDR2 FQNEAQ (reference sequence). Here the CDR3 DNA reads TGTGCCAGCAGGGACCCGGGGCAGGGCAATGAGCAGTTCTTC. This gives the protein CASRDPGQGNEQFF.

The gene calls are TRBV19 and TRBJ2-5; D is perhaps TRBD1 (6 bases). The tail of the sequence fits TRBJ2-7 better, so the J call may be wrong. Germline CDR1 is LNHDA and CDR2 is SQIVND (reference sequence). The CDR3 totals 13 residues. The CDR3 DNA is TGTGCCAGTAGTCCCGGACAGTCCTACGAGCAGTACTTC. Amino acids: CASSPGQSYEQYF.

V gene TRBV5-6 combines with J gene TRBJ2-5, with a tentative D call TRBD1 (6 bases). V was shortened by 1 base and J by 5 bases, with 9 bases between the two germline ends. Germline V CDR1 and CDR2: SGHDT, YYEEEE. The CDR3 loop spans 13 amino acids. DNA of the CDR3: TGTGCCAGCAGCTTGACAGGGCTGGAGACCCAGTACTTC. Translating it yields CASSLTGLETQYF. The complete variable domain, with remaining parts taken from reference TRBV5-6 and TRBJ2-5, reads DAGVTQSPTHLIKTRGQQVTLRCSPKSGHDTVSWYQQALGQGPQFIFQYYEEEERQRGNFPDRFSGHQFPNYSSELNVNALLLGDSALYLCASSLTGLETQYFGPGTRLLVL.

The V and J genes are TRBV5-6 and TRBJ2-5; 10 bases fit TRBD1. The DNA end favors TRBJ2-7, so the J call may be wrong. This CDR3 region has 16 residues. Germline CDR1 is SGHDT and CDR2 is YYEEEE. The CDR3 nucleotides are TGTGCCAGCAGCTCAGGTGCGGGGACAGGGGCCTACGAGCAGTACTTC. As protein: CASSSGAGTGAYEQYF.

This chain joins TRBV7-8 and TRBJ1-1; maybe TRBD1 (5 bases). Germline CDR1 and CDR2: SGHVS and FQNEAQ. The CDR3 contains 14 residues. V gave up 2 bases and J gave up 4 bases, with 11 bases separating them. The CDR3: CASSLMAGGTEAFF. The CDR3 DNA sequence: TGTGCCAGCAGCTTAATGGCGGGGGGCACTGAAGCTTTCTTT.

V and J are TRBV19 and TRBJ1-5, with TRBD1 identical over 9 bases. With V trimmed by 5 bases and J by 0 bases, 14 bases remained unmatched. This CDR3 comprises 19 residues. Germline CDR1 and CDR2: LNHDA and SQIVND (reference sequence). CDR3 sequence: CASSEGSGQGHNSNQPQHF. CDR3 DNA sequence: TGTGCCAGTAGTGAAGGCTCGGGACAGGGACACAATAGCAATCAGCCCCAGCATTTT.

The chain recombines TRBV27 with TRBJ1-5; D not certain. CDR3 length equals 14 residues. Germline CDR1 reads MNHEY; CDR2 reads SMNVEV (reference sequence). V was cut by 5 bases and J by 2 bases, with 10 bases left in between. The CDR3 bases are TGTGCCAGCAGTCACAAAAACGGCAATCAGCCCCAGCATTTT. This codes for CASSHKNGNQPQHF.

This clone was seen just once. The chain joins TRBV2 to TRBJ1-3, with unresolved D. Germline CDR1 SNHLY, CDR2 FYNNEI. The length of the CDR3 is 14 residues. Trimming removed 2 bases from V and 5 bases from J, with 10 bases in between. The CDR3 DNA is TGTGCCAGCAGTGAATCGGGTAGAAGAAACACCATATATTTT. Amino acid sequence: CASSESGRRNTIYF.

The chain has TRBV16 and TRBJ1-3, with D maybe TRBD1 (5 bases). Trimming removed 2 bases at V and 1 base at J, with 18 bases between. Germline-derived CDR1 and CDR2 are KGHSY and FQNENV. The CDR3 totals 18 residues. CDR3 DNA sequence: TGTGCCAGCAGCCAACTACCCTGGGAAGGGACGTCTGGAAACACCATATATTTT. Translation: CASSQLPWEGTSGNTIYF.

The CDR3 region has the DNA TGTGCCACCAGCAGGACCAGGACAGGGTCGGACTACACCTTC. Translating gives CATSRTRTGSDYTF. The chain carries TRBV15 and TRBJ1-2, with TRBD1 identical over 8 bases. The germline CDR1 and CDR2 sequences are LNHNV and YYDKDF (reference sequence). The CDR3 loop spans 14 amino acids. V gave up 3 bases and J gave up 10 bases; unmatched junction bases: 10. Filled out from reference TRBV15 and TRBJ1-2, the complete variable domain reads DAMVIQNPRYQVTQFGKPVTLSCSQTLNHNVMYWYQQKSSQAPKLLFHYYDKDFNNEADTPDNFQSRRPNTSFCFLDIRSPGLGDTAMYLCATSRTRTGSDYTFGSGTRLTVV.

The J gene is TRBJ2-7, the V gene TRBV7-9; 7 bases are a match to TRBD2. J gave up 6 bases and V 1 base, and 9 bases lay outside the gene matches. CDR1 and CDR2 (germline): SEHNR, FQNEAQ (reference sequence). The CDR3 covers 15 residues. CDR3 in amino acids: CASSLVTAGEVEQYF. Written as DNA, the CDR3 is TGTGCCAGCAGCTTAGTAACGGCGGGAGAAGTCGAGCAGTACTTC.

The V gene is TRBV5-5, the J gene TRBJ1-2; the D is unclear. Deletions cut 0 bases from V and 4 bases from J, with 7 bases between. This CDR3 spans 13 amino acids. Germline values: CDR1 SGHKS, CDR2 YYEKEE (reference sequence). The CDR3, as DNA: TGTGCCAGCAGCTTGGGACCTCTCTATGGCTACACCTTC. Protein product: CASSLGPLYGYTF.